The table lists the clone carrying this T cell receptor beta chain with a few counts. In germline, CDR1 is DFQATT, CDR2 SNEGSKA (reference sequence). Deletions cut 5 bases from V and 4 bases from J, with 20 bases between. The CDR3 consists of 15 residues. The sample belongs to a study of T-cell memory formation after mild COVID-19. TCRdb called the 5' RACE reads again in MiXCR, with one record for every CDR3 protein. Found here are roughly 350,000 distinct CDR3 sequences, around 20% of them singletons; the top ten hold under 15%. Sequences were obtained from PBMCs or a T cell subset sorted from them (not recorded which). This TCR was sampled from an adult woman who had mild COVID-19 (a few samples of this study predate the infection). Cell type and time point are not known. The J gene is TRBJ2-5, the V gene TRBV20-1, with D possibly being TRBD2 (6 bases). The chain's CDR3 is CSALFPRDGGETQYF. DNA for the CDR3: TGCAGTGCTCTCTTTCCTAGGGACGGGGGAGAGACCCAGTACTTC.